The next 5 T cell receptor beta chains were all read from a single sample in a study of OX40 agonist ivuxolimab in advanced cancers. Assay used: immunoSEQ multiplex PCR; TCRdb lists only in-frame clones, some missing. The sample records more than 75,000 clones, 86% being singletons. The starting material was CD4+ or CD8+ T cells sorted from blood, obtained in a trial of the OX40 agonist ivuxolimab. The receptors here all came from an adult with an advanced solid tumor such as melanoma, head and neck, liver or kidney cancer.

This clone is a singleton in its sample. The rearrangement links TRBV7-9 to TRBJ2-3; 8 nucleotides match TRBD1. The trim removed 5 bases at V and 6 bases at J, leaving 13 bases unmatched. The CDR3 runs 16 residues. CDR1 is SEHNR, CDR2 FQNEAQ, per germline (reference sequence). This CDR3 reads CASSLLTGASRDTQYF. CDR3 nucleotide sequence: TGTGCCAGCAGCCTATTGACAGGGGCCAGTCGGGATACGCAGTATTTT.

V and J are TRBV18 and TRBJ2-7; D assignment may be TRBD1 or TRBD2 (5 bases each). The CDR3 sequence is 15 residues long. V was clipped by 3 bases and J by 4 bases, with 16 bases between them. CDR1 and CDR2 (germline): KGHSH, LQKENI. This chain's CDR3 is CASSPGASQNYEQYF. CDR3 bases: TGTGCCAGCTCACCCGGGGCCTCACAGAATTACGAGCAGTACTTC.

This clone was counted a few times. The chain has TRBV7-9 and TRBJ2-1, with 7 bases identical to TRBD2. This CDR3 has 15 residues. V shed 5 bases, J shed 6 bases, and the junction held 10 bases outside the gene matches. The germline V gene encodes CDR1 SEHNR and CDR2 FQNEAQ (reference sequence). The chain's CDR3 is CASSPLGGELNEQFF. In DNA form, the CDR3 reads TGTGCCAGCAGCCCCTTGGGGGGGGAACTCAATGAGCAGTTCTTC.

The V gene is TRBV6-5, the J gene TRBJ1-1; D gene uncertain. V was shortened by 3 bases and J by 0 bases, with 11 bases between the two germline ends. The CDR3 has 15 residues. Germline values: CDR1 MNHEY, CDR2 SVGAGI. The DNA for the CDR3 is TGTGCCAGCAGTTATAACTTCGCAGTGAACACTGAAGCTTTCTTT. Protein product: CASSYNFAVNTEAFF.

Written as DNA, the CDR3 is TGTGCCAGCAGCTTAGCGCTAATGCAAAATGAGCAGTTCTTC. It specifies CASSLALMQNEQFF. The chain has TRBV7-6 and TRBJ2-1; D unresolved. CDR1 and CDR2 from the germline V gene are SGHVS and FNYEAQ. V gave up 0 bases and J gave up 7 bases, with 10 bases separating them. CDR3 length equals 14 residues.